The 22 T cell receptor beta chains given below trace back to one sample, sequenced in a study of blood T cell repertoires in COVID-19 (dated by TCRdb to 2020 to 2021). Receptors were amplified or captured by the immunoSEQ multiplex PCR assay. The source is immuneACCESS, and TCRdb retained only in-frame sequences with V and J called. Part of the clones is not carried over; for the studies checked, unresolved V genes explain less than half of this, and the remainder is unexplained. This sample holds fewer than 250,000 clones; roughly 80% were observed only once. 9.5% to 15% of the sample is held by the ten biggest clonotypes. Sample: peripheral blood. These receptors were obtained from a woman aged 45-65 years with acute or convalescent COVID-19.

This clone came up once. V usage is TRBV19 and J usage is TRBJ2-2; TRBD1 is a possible D gene (6 bases). The V gene's germline CDR1 is LNHDA and CDR2 SQIVND (reference sequence). This CDR3 comprises 20 residues. Trimming removed 3 bases from V and 5 bases from J, with 28 bases in between. The CDR3 nucleotides are TGTGCCAGTAGTATCTATGGGGGATTGGGGGCGCATTCGGGAACCGGGGAGCTGTTTTTT. Protein sequence: CASSIYGGLGAHSGTGELFF.

This chain uses TRBV3-1 (or the pseudogene TRBV3-2) with TRBJ1-1; the D gene is possibly TRBD1 (5 bases). Looked up from germline, CDR1 is LGHDT and CDR2 is YNNKEL (reference sequence). The CDR3 loop spans 14 amino acids. Trimming left V 5 bases short and J 1 base short, with 11 bases between. The CDR3 region is CASSSIGGNTEAFF. CDR3 bases: TGTGCCAGCAGCTCTATCGGGGGGAACACTGAAGCTTTCTTT.

This chain connects TRBV15 to TRBJ2-3, with 9 bases aligning to TRBD2. This CDR3 spans 15 amino acids. With 7 bases clipped from V and 2 bases from J, the junction kept 7 bases outside the gene matches. The germline CDR1 and CDR2 sequences are LNHNV and YYDKDF (reference sequence). The CDR3: CATTGLAGNTDTQYF. Written as DNA, the CDR3 is TGTGCCACCACTGGGCTAGCGGGGAACACAGATACGCAGTATTTT.

This sequence joins TRBV5-8 and TRBJ1-6, with TRBD1 matching over 9 bases. CDR3 length: 16 residues. Germline V gene sequence: CDR1 SGHTS, CDR2 YDEGEE. Trimming took 2 bases from V and 13 from J; bases not matched to a gene: 13. The CDR3 loop reads CASSFSSGTGSRPLHF. In nucleotides, the CDR3 is TGTGCCAGCAGCTTCAGTTCCGGGACAGGGTCTAGGCCCCTCCACTTT.

V is TRBV4-2 and J is TRBJ2-5, with TRBD2 as a possible D gene (5 bases). The germline CDR1 and CDR2 sequences are LGHNA and YNFKEQ. Trimming cost V 1 base and J 5 bases, with 11 bases left between them. The CDR3 totals 14 residues. CDR3 in DNA: TGTGCCAGCAGCCAAGGGGGAGTTGTGGAGACCCAGTACTTC. Translating it yields CASSQGGVVETQYF.

This chain's CDR3 is CASSGGTASSYEQYF. CDR3 bases: TGCGCCAGCAGTGGCGGGACAGCCAGCTCCTACGAGCAGTACTTC. The rearrangement joins TRBV4-3 to TRBJ2-7, with D tentatively TRBD1 (7 bases). Trimming removed 6 bases at V and 0 bases at J, with 15 bases between. This CDR3 spans 15 amino acids. Germline V CDR1 and CDR2: LGHNA, YSLEER.

This chain connects TRBV14 to TRBJ2-3; D unresolved. Per the germline V gene, CDR1 is SGHDN and CDR2 is FVKESK. The CDR3 runs to 16 residues. Trimming shortened V by 1 base and J by 2 bases, and 13 bases separated the two germline ends. In DNA form, the CDR3 reads TGTGCCAGCAGCCAAGGGCTCAGTTTCTCCACAGATACGCAGTATTTT. Translation gives CASSQGLSFSTDTQYF.

The chain uses TRBV5-8 and TRBJ1-1, with D perhaps TRBD1 (5 bases). The CDR3 has 14 amino acids. Germline V gene sequence: CDR1 SGHTS, CDR2 YDEGEE. Trimming removed 6 bases at V and 0 bases at J, with 12 bases between. The DNA for the CDR3 is TGTGCCAGCACCCGGGGGAGGATGAACACTGAAGCTTTCTTT. Amino acid sequence: CASTRGRMNTEAFF.

The rearrangement joins TRBV5-1 to TRBJ2-7; TRBD1 is a possible D gene (6 bases). The CDR3 runs to 14 residues. V was clipped by 4 bases and J by 4 bases, with 15 bases between them. Germline V gene data show CDR1 as SGHRS and CDR2 as YFSETQ. The CDR3 DNA follows: TGCGCCAGCAGCGGCCGGGACACCCTGTACGAGCAGTACTTC. Translating it yields CASSGRDTLYEQYF.

As to this clone: One end of the junction varies from germline; a read error may be responsible. The chain couples TRBV11-2 to TRBJ1-5; D possibly corresponds to TRBD1 (5 bases). The germline V gene has CDR1 SGHAT and CDR2 FQNNGV. This CDR3 comprises 15 residues. CDR3 sequence (DNA): TGTGCCAGCAGCCTAGACGGGGGAACGGAGCAGCCCCAGCATTTT. Translated: CASSLDGGTEQPQHF.

The chain combines TRBV5-1 with TRBJ1-2; possibly TRBD1 for D (5 bases). Trimming stripped 4 bases from V and 2 bases from J, with 12 bases between. Germline CDR1 reads SGHRS; CDR2 reads YFSETQ. The CDR3 is 14 amino acids. CDR3 in DNA: TGCGCCAGCAGCAGTGGACAAACGAACTATGGCTACACCTTC. Translation gives CASSSGQTNYGYTF.

This sequence joins TRBV7-9 and TRBJ1-2; 9 nucleotides align to TRBD1. Unmatched junction bases numbered 3, after V lost 4 bases and J lost 0 bases. CDR3 length: 15 amino acids. Germline CDR1 and CDR2: SEHNR and FQNEAQ (reference sequence). The CDR3 protein is CASSSRDRANYGYTF. In DNA, the CDR3 is TGTGCCAGCAGCTCCCGGGACAGGGCTAACTATGGCTACACCTTC. Full variable domain (remainder filled in from reference TRBV7-9 and TRBJ1-2): DTGVSQNPRHKITKRGQNVTFRCDPISEHNRLYWYRQTLGQGPEFLTYFQNEAQLEKSRLLSDRFSAERPKGSFSTLEIQRTEQGDSAMYLCASSSRDRANYGYTFGSGTRLTVV.

The chain couples TRBV6-1 to TRBJ1-1; possibly TRBD1 for D (5 bases). Looked up from germline, CDR1 is MNHNS and CDR2 is SASEGT. Between the trimmed V and J ends, which lost 2 bases and 4 bases, there was a span of 11 bases. The CDR3 sequence is 14 residues long. The CDR3 spells CASSELDTGTEAFF. Written as DNA, the CDR3 is TGTGCCAGCAGTGAATTAGACACAGGCACTGAAGCTTTCTTT.

The V gene is TRBV28, the J gene TRBJ2-7; the match to TRBD1 covers 7 bases. There are 16 residues in the CDR3. Trimming removed 1 base from V and 3 bases from J; junction bases left unmatched: 9. Germline CDR1 is MDHEN and CDR2 is SYDVKM. The CDR3 bases are TGTGCCAGCAGTTTATACTCTGGGACAGTGGGCTACGAGCAGTACTTC. Amino acid sequence: CASSLYSGTVGYEQYF.

The rearrangement links TRBV7-9 to TRBJ2-1, with 10 nucleotides matching TRBD1. Germline V gene data show CDR1 as SEHNR and CDR2 as FQNEAQ (reference sequence). V lost 6 bases and J lost 1; bases outside the gene matches: 9. The CDR3 consists of 17 residues. Written as DNA, the CDR3 is TGTGCCAGCAGTTCGGACAGGGGGTCGTTTTCCTACAATGAGCAGTTCTTC. Translation: CASSSDRGSFSYNEQFF.

This clone was found once. The chain combines TRBV10-1 with TRBJ2-2; the D gene is possibly TRBD2 (6 bases). The V and J ends lost 3 bases and 2 bases respectively, with 10 bases between them. The CDR3 contains 15 residues. CDR1 is WNHNN and CDR2 is SYGVQD in the germline V gene (reference sequence). CDR3 in amino acids: CASSDGGANTGELFF. DNA for the CDR3: TGCGCCAGCAGTGACGGGGGAGCCAACACCGGGGAGCTGTTTTTT.

The chain is built from TRBV12-5 and TRBJ2-7, with 12 bases aligning to TRBD2. This CDR3 has 20 residues. The V and J ends lost 10 bases and 0 bases, in that order; junction bases with no gene match: 22. CDR1 is LGHNT, CDR2 FRNRAP, per germline. The DNA for the CDR3 is TGTGCTACTGACAGGGGTTCTAGCGGGAGGGCCTGTGAGGGCTCCTACGAGCAGTACTTC. This gives the protein CATDRGSSGRACEGSYEQYF. Full variable domain (outside the CDR3, taken from reference TRBV12-5 and TRBJ2-7): DARVTQTPRHKVTEMGQEVTMRCQPILGHNTVFWYRQTMMQGLELLAYFRNRAPLDDSGMPKDRFSAEMPDATLATLKIQPSEPRDSAVYFCATDRGSSGRACEGSYEQYFGPGTRLTVT.

This clone was seen a handful of times. The chain recombines TRBV13 with TRBJ1-5, with unresolved D. This CDR3 has 12 amino acids. The V end was cut by 5 bases, the J end by 4 bases, with 6 bases between. From germline, CDR1 is PRHDT and CDR2 FYEKMQ (reference sequence). In DNA form, the CDR3 reads TGTGCCAGCAGCCTTTCTAATCAGCCCCAGCATTTT. Translation: CASSLSNQPQHF.

The V gene is TRBV2, the J gene TRBJ1-6, with 7 nucleotides matching TRBD1. Per the germline V gene, CDR1 is SNHLY and CDR2 is FYNNEI. The CDR3 length is 17 residues. The J segment lost 9 bases and the V segment lost 5 bases, leaving 16 bases of the junction unmatched. The CDR3 nucleotides are TGTGCCAGCAGTATGACCCACCTAGGGGGCTCGGGTTCACCCCTCCACTTT. Its protein is CASSMTHLGGSGSPLHF.

The rearrangement links TRBV10-3 to TRBJ2-2; 8 bases map to TRBD1. Germline lookup yields CDR1 ENHRY and CDR2 SYGVKD. This CDR3 contains 14 residues. The V segment lost 8 bases and the J segment 4 bases; nucleotides outside the gene matches: 6. The CDR3 bases are TGTGCCATCGGAAGGGGGACAGGCACCGGGGAGCTGTTTTTT. Translating it yields CAIGRGTGTGELFF.

This clone was seen a few times. The chain recombines TRBV15 with TRBJ2-3; perhaps TRBD2 as D (6 bases). The CDR3 loop spans 17 amino acids. V gave up 1 base and J gave up 5 bases, with 19 bases separating them. Looked up from germline, CDR1 is LNHNV and CDR2 is YYDKDF (reference sequence). This chain's CDR3 is CATSRGPLGTGGDTQYF. CDR3 DNA sequence: TGTGCCACCAGCAGAGGGCCTTTGGGGACTGGGGGAGATACGCAGTATTTT.

The CDR3 nucleotides are TGCAGCGTTTTTGAGCAAGGGGCAAGAAGCACTGAAGCTTTCTTT. It is translated as CSVFEQGARSTEAFF. The chain recombines TRBV29-1 with TRBJ1-1, with D perhaps matching TRBD1 (5 bases). CDR1 SQVTM and CDR2 ANQGSEA come from the germline V gene. The CDR3 has 15 residues. The V gene lost 5 bases and the J gene lost 4 bases, with 20 bases spanning the gap.